This T cell receptor (beta chain) is drawn from a study of post-analysis software for immune sequencing data. About the research overall: Disease trajectories encompassed relapsing-remitting, secondary progressive and progressive-relapsing multiple sclerosis.

The CDR3 extends over 17 amino acids. V lost 0 bases, J lost 4 bases, and 7 bases stayed unmatched. Germline-derived CDR1 and CDR2 are PRHDT and FYEKMQ (reference sequence). Study-wide points: By F measure, strong co-clustering occurred among samples prepared in the same batch. Four or five TRBV segments were significantly more frequent in patients than in controls. TRBV5-6, TRBV5-1 and TRBV20-1 were among these segments.

About this clonotype: Its antigen is not identified.

Unique molecular identifiers were built into the TCR beta cDNA libraries. Input of about 0.9 to 10 million T cells yielded about half a million cDNA molecules. TCRdb redid the calling of the PCR reads with MiXCR, one entry per CDR3 protein. The table lists approximately 730,000 distinct CDR3 sequences, approximately 30% of them singletons. Sequencing input: blood. The clonotype comes from a girl aged 10 to 17 with multiple sclerosis. The rearrangement links TRBV13 to TRBJ2-1; 9 bases are shared with TRBD2. The CDR3 spells CASSLGRGGGAYNEQFF. For the CDR3, the DNA is TGTGCCAGCAGCTTAGGGCGTGGCGGGGGGGCTTACAATGAGCAGTTCTTC.